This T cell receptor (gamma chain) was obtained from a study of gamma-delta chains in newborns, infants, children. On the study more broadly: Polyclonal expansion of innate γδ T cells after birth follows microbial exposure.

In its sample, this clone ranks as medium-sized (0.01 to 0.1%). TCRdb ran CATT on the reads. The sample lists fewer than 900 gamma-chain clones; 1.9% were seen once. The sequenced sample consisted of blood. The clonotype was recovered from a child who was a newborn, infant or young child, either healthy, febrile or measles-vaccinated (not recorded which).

The CDR3 loop is CATWDGLKKLF. Here the CDR3 DNA reads TGTGCCACCTGGGACGGGCTTAAGAAACTCTTT. This sequence joins TRGV2 and TRGJ1 or TRGJ2. The trim removed 0 bases at V and 9 bases at J, leaving 2 bases unmatched. This CDR3 has 11 amino acids. Germline-derived CDR1 and CDR2 are EGSNGY and YDSYNSKV.